A selection of T cell receptor beta chains follows, all from one sample in a study of blood T cell repertoires in COVID-19. This table comes from immunoSEQ multiplex PCR, and its TCRdb copy is limited to in-frame clones, with some not included. The table records approximately 250,000 clones, 70% to 90% of them present only once. The material sequenced was peripheral blood. These receptors were taken from a man between 35 and 55 years old with acute or convalescent COVID-19. CDR3s include the opening cysteine and the closing phenylalanine or tryptophan. The D gene is left open where the match is weak. The size field is filled for only some rows; it gives once, few, many or a size class.

V	J	D	size	CDR3	DNA
TRBV11-2	TRBJ2-5	-	-	CASSLEGATTGETQYF	TGTGCCAGCAGCTTAGAGGGGGCAACGACGGGGGAGACCCAGTACTTC
TRBV6-4	TRBJ2-4	TRBD2	-	CASSDSGGVAKNIQYF	TGTGCCAGCAGTGACAGCGGGGGAGTAGCCAAAAACATTCAGTACTTC
TRBV7-3	TRBJ2-3	TRBD2	-	CASSPRLAGPTDTQYF	TGTGCCAGCAGCCCCCGACTAGCGGGCCCCACAGATACGCAGTATTTT
TRBV5-4	TRBJ2-1	TRBD2	-	CASSPGGTSWSNEQFF	TGTGCCAGCAGCCCCGGAGGGACTAGCTGGTCCAATGAGCAGTTCTTC
TRBV30	TRBJ1-3	-	few	CAWSVNVHSGNTIYF	TGTGCCTGGAGTGTAAATGTACATTCTGGAAACACCATATATTTT
TRBV5-1	TRBJ1-2	-	-	CASSLGGDTYGYTF	TGCGCCAGCAGCTTGGGAGGGGACACCTATGGCTACACCTTC
TRBV5-6	TRBJ2-2	-	once	CASSLVGAMNTGELFF	TGTGCCAGCAGCTTGGTGGGGGCTATGAACACCGGGGAGCTGTTTTTT
TRBV24-1	TRBJ2-3	TRBD2	-	CATSGVRSGGGADTQYF	TGTGCCACCAGTGGGGTCCGGAGCGGCGGGGGGGCAGATACGCAGTATTTT
TRBV28	TRBJ2-3	-	-	CASSSPAGTSTDTQYF	TGTGCCAGCAGCTCCCCGGCCGGGACAAGCACAGATACGCAGTATTTT
TRBV10-1	TRBJ1-6	-	-	CASSGTPGAPLHF	TGCGCCAGCAGTGGAACACCCGGGGCACCCCTCCACTTT
TRBV6-5	TRBJ1-2	TRBD1	-	CASSSSGTGEIYGYTF	TGTGCCAGCAGTTCCTCCGGGACAGGGGAAATCTATGGCTACACCTTC
TRBV5-6	TRBJ2-3	TRBD1	-	CASSGMWGTGTEDTQYF	TGTGCCAGCAGCGGAATGTGGGGGACAGGGACTGAGGATACGCAGTATTTT
TRBV3-1/TRBV3-2	TRBJ1-5	-	-	CASSQGAGNNQPQHF	TGTGCCAGCAGCCAAGGTGCAGGGAACAATCAGCCCCAGCATTTT
TRBV25-1	TRBJ2-5	-	-	CASSEYGWPETQYF	TGTGCCAGCAGTGAATACGGGTGGCCAGAGACCCAGTACTTC
TRBV28	TRBJ1-2	-	-	CASGPSGKGNYGYTF	TGTGCCAGCGGACCCTCGGGGAAGGGTAACTATGGCTACACCTTC
TRBV12-3/TRBV12-4	TRBJ2-1	-	-	CASSPGGEQFF	TGTGCCAGCAGTCCCGGGGGTGAGCAGTTCTTC
TRBV15	TRBJ2-7	-	-	CATLKPLTYEQYF	TGTGCCACCCTTAAGCCCCTCACCTACGAGCAGTACTTC
TRBV27	TRBJ1-2	-	-	CASRGLGNYGYTF	TGTGCCAGCAGAGGACTGGGTAACTATGGCTACACCTTC
TRBV15	TRBJ1-2	TRBD1	-	CATSRGGQGTGGYTF	TGTGCCACCAGCAGAGGAGGACAGGGGACCGGTGGCTACACCTTC
TRBV3-1/TRBV3-2	TRBJ1-1	-	-	CASSQRGGTEAFF	TGTGCCAGCAGCCAACGGGGGGGGACTGAAGCTTTCTTT
TRBV5-4	TRBJ1-2	-	-	CASSLSSLNYGYTF	TGTGCCAGCAGCTTGAGTAGCTTAAACTATGGCTACACCTTC
TRBV5-6	TRBJ2-1	-	few	CASSLGGWGAYNEQFF	TGTGCCAGCAGCTTAGGAGGCTGGGGGGCCTACAATGAGCAGTTCTTC
TRBV5-1	TRBJ1-2	-	once	CASSLEGGTYGYTF	TGCGCCAGCAGCTTGGAGGGGGGGACCTATGGCTACACCTTC
TRBV5-1	TRBJ1-2	-	once	CASSLAGNYGYTF	TGCGCCAGCAGCTTGGCCGGGAACTATGGCTACACCTTC
TRBV27	TRBJ2-1	-	-	CATLTQGGNEQFF	TGTGCCACCTTGACCCAGGGTGGCAATGAGCAGTTCTTC
TRBV4-3	TRBJ1-4	-	-	CASSQANDRGEKLFF	TGCGCCAGCAGCCAAGCCAACGACCGGGGGGAAAAACTGTTTTTT
TRBV24-1	TRBJ1-1	-	-	CATSDSSREAFF	TGTGCCACCAGTGATTCTAGTCGTGAAGCTTTCTTT
TRBV28	TRBJ2-7	-	-	CASTGRNYEQYF	TGTGCCAGCACTGGCAGGAACTACGAGCAGTACTTC
TRBV24-1	TRBJ2-3	-	-	CATSDPKDSTDTQYF	TGTGCCACCAGTGATCCAAAAGACAGTACAGATACGCAGTATTTT
TRBV2	TRBJ1-4	-	-	CASSDKSIRPGF	TGTGCCAGCAGTGATAAGTCCATCCGCCCAGGTTTT
TRBV11-2	TRBJ2-7	TRBD2	-	CASSTVGGGAPPYEQYF	TGTGCCAGCAGCACAGTCGGCGGGGGGGCTCCCCCCTACGAGCAGTACTTC
TRBV9	TRBJ2-3	-	-	CASSPGLAGSDTQYF	TGTGCCAGCAGCCCGGGACTCGCAGGTTCAGATACGCAGTATTTT
TRBV27	TRBJ1-3	TRBD1	few	CASSPGTGADTIYF	TGTGCCAGCAGCCCAGGGACAGGCGCGGACACCATATATTTT
TRBV7-7	TRBJ2-1	TRBD1	-	CASSFYTTGAQFF	TGTGCCAGCAGCTTCTACACGACAGGGGCTCAGTTCTTC
TRBV2	TRBJ1-5	TRBD1	few	CASSEWTGSSQPQHF	TGTGCCAGCAGTGAATGGACAGGGAGCAGTCAGCCCCAGCATTTT
TRBV5-4	TRBJ1-1	-	-	CASSLRTAVDTEAFF	TGTGCCAGCAGCCTTCGGACAGCTGTGGACACTGAAGCTTTCTTT
TRBV7-8	TRBJ2-5	-	once	CASSPVEGETQYF	TGTGCCAGCAGCCCAGTCGAGGGAGAGACCCAGTACTTC
TRBV6-1	TRBJ1-3	-	-	CASSEEGAVKHF	TGTGCCAGCAGTGAGGAAGGGGCGGTAAAACATTTT
TRBV9	TRBJ1-2	-	-	CASSAEGVSGFYGYTF	TGTGCCAGCAGCGCTGAGGGGGTTTCGGGGTTCTATGGCTACACCTTC
TRBV5-3	TRBJ1-2	TRBD1	-	CARSWGDRGPLLNYGYTF	TGTGCCAGAAGCTGGGGGGACAGGGGTCCCTTATTGAACTATGGCTACACCTTC
TRBV25-1	TRBJ1-6	-	few	CASSDSPHWGGGNSPLHF	TGTGCCAGCAGTGATTCCCCCCATTGGGGGGGCGGGAATTCACCCCTCCACTTT
TRBV4-1	TRBJ2-1	TRBD1	-	CASSQEQGFYNEQFF	TGCGCCAGCAGCCAAGAACAGGGGTTCTACAATGAGCAGTTCTTC
TRBV7-8	TRBJ2-2	-	-	CASSLGLVGTGELFF	TGTGCCAGCAGCTTAGGGCTAGTAGGCACCGGGGAGCTGTTTTTT
TRBV6-6	TRBJ2-2	-	-	CASLGQGRGELFF	TGTGCCAGTCTGGGGCAGGGAAGGGGGGAGCTGTTTTTT
TRBV18	TRBJ1-5	-	-	CASSPSGARVVSNQPQHF	TGTGCCAGCTCACCATCAGGGGCGCGGGTTGTAAGCAATCAGCCCCAGCATTTT
TRBV5-1	TRBJ2-2	TRBD2	-	CASSLLAGRELFF	TGCGCCAGCAGCTTACTAGCGGGGAGGGAGCTGTTTTTT
TRBV6-5	TRBJ1-1	TRBD1	-	CASSYRQGEGTEAFF	TGTGCCAGCAGCTACAGACAGGGGGAGGGCACTGAAGCTTTCTTT
TRBV29-1	TRBJ1-2	TRBD1	-	CSGGQGDSKYTF	TGCAGCGGGGGACAGGGGGATTCGAAATACACCTTC
TRBV5-6	TRBJ1-1	-	-	CASSFGPRDPNTEAFF	TGTGCCAGCAGCTTCGGGCCGCGGGATCCGAACACTGAAGCTTTCTTT
TRBV18	TRBJ1-2	TRBD1	-	CASSPTSGTGGGYTF	TGTGCCAGCTCACCAACATCCGGGACAGGGGGTGGCTACACCTTC